Listed here is a single T cell receptor beta chain. Its specificity is unknown. The CDR3 spans 18 residues. V was pared by 4 bases and J by 6 bases, with 19 bases of the junction left unmatched. Germline V gives CDR1 DFQATT, CDR2 SNEGSKA (reference sequence). This entry comes from a study of T cells in Graves' hyperthyroidism and ophthalmopathy. Researchers took RNA transcripts and amplified the TCR beta CDR3 regions from them. Using the HTBI primer set, a first-round RT-PCR was run on the TCR CDR3. One entry per CDR3 protein results from TCRdb running MiXCR on the multiplex PCR reads. There are about 350,000 distinct CDR3 sequences in the sample; 11% to 15% occur only once, and 20% to 25% lies in the top ten. Study results and limitations: Expanded thyroid clonotypes (above 0.001) were mostly also found in blood. Stable hyperthyroidism was separated from ophthalmopathy by a model based on 13 V-J features.

Lactation, pregnancy, other autoimmune disease or uncontrolled infection excluded patients. The origin of this receptor is a woman in her twenties or thirties with Graves' hyperthyroidism. Sequenced input: blood. The rearrangement joins TRBV20-1 to TRBJ2-3; 10 nucleotides match TRBD2. In DNA form, the CDR3 reads TGCAGTGCTAAGGACTTGGGACTAGCGCAACAAACTTGGGATACGCAGTATTTT. Residues: CSAKDLGLAQQTWDTQYF.